This T cell receptor (beta chain) appears in the sequencing data of a study of vaccination effects on CD4 cells after COVID-19. TCRdb keeps only in-frame clones here, not all; method: immunoSEQ multiplex PCR. The top ten clones hold approximately 6% of a sample with some 30,000 clones, roughly 76% of them seen once. Expansion of antigen-specific CD4+ T cells with viral peptide pools was carried out by the ViraFEST assay before sequencing. Isolating CD4+ T cells followed roughly ten days of culture. Subjects were given two BNT162b2 or mRNA-1273 vaccine doses. Researchers reported culturing two million PBMC in each well, adding 8 to 10 IU/ml IL-2 and roughly 10 ug/ml peptides. About this clone: The antigen remains undetermined.

Trimming took off 0 bases at V and 1 base at J, with 13 bases between the two ends. CDR1 is SGHRS and CDR2 is YFSETQ in the germline V gene. This CDR3 contains 16 residues. Sequenced here: CD4+ T cells from PBMCs cultured with SARS-CoV-2 spike peptides, sampled after COVID-19 vaccination. The V call is TRBV5-1, the J call TRBJ1-2, with unresolved D. The sequence derives from a human donor who received a COVID-19 vaccine. Some clones in this sample may be carry-over from other donors' samples. The CDR3 reads CASSLAARNSNYGYTF. The CDR3 DNA is TGCGCCAGCAGCTTGGCCGCCAGGAACAGTAACTATGGCTACACCTTC. Complete variable domain (other parts from reference TRBV5-1 and TRBJ1-2): KAGVTQTPRYLIKTRGQQVTLSCSPISGHRSVSWYQQTPGQGLQFLFEYFSETQRNKGNFPGRFSGRQFSNSRSEMNVSTLELGDSALYLCASSLAARNSNYGYTFGSGTRLTVV.